What follows are 14 T cell receptor beta chains derived from one specimen sequenced in a study of cytomegalovirus exposure and HLA in healthy donors. PCR involved 60 Vbeta and 13 Jbeta primers. The assay was immunoSEQ multiplex PCR, and TCRdb's table has in-frame clones only and misses some. The sample holds about 120,000 clones, 60% to 80% seen once. Sequenced input: PBMCs. The receptors were sampled from a human donor in good health.

V is TRBV15 and J is TRBJ1-1; D is undetermined. This CDR3 region has 15 residues. The germline gives CDR1 LNHNV, CDR2 YYDKDF (reference sequence). Trimming took 3 bases from V and 1 from J, leaving 12 bases between them. The DNA of the CDR3 is TGTGCCACCAGCAGGACCGGGCGGGGGAACACTGAAGCTTTCTTT. It codes for CATSRTGRGNTEAFF.

The genes are TRBV29-1 and TRBJ2-7, with TRBD1 as a possible D gene (6 bases). The CDR3 spans 12 residues. The germline gives CDR1 SQVTM, CDR2 ANQGSEA. Trimming took off 4 bases at V and 4 bases at J, with 11 bases between the two ends. Here the CDR3 DNA reads TGCAGCGTTGCACAGGGCCCGTACGAGCAGTACTTC. Translating gives CSVAQGPYEQYF.

This chain links TRBV29-1 with TRBJ2-7, with a tentative D call TRBD2 (5 bases). Trimming left V 7 bases short and J 2 bases short, with 12 bases between. Germline values: CDR1 SQVTM, CDR2 ANQGSEA. This CDR3 is 12 amino acids long. CDR3 nucleotide sequence: TGCAGCGCCCAAAAGACTACCTACGAGCAGTACTTC. Translating it yields CSAQKTTYEQYF.

This chain's CDR3 is CACMNTEAFF. The CDR3 DNA sequence: TGTGCCTGTATGAACACTGAAGCTTTCTTT. The chain links TRBV30 to TRBJ1-1; no reliable D call. Trimming cost V 6 bases and J 0 bases, with 2 bases left between them. Germline CDR1 reads GTSNPN; CDR2 reads SVGIG (reference sequence). The length of the CDR3 is 10 residues.

This clone appeared once. This sequence joins TRBV27 and TRBJ1-6; 7 nucleotides align to TRBD1. V shed 6 bases and J 6 bases; nucleotides not matched to a gene: 8. CDR1 is MNHEY, CDR2 SMNVEV, per germline (reference sequence). The CDR3 spans 15 residues. CDR3 nucleotides: TGTGCCAGCAGACCGGGGACAGCGATTAATTCACCCCTCCACTTT. As protein: CASRPGTAINSPLHF.

This clone has a handful of counts. The chain joins TRBV2 to TRBJ1-2; D perhaps matches TRBD1 (6 bases). The germline CDR1 and CDR2 sequences are SNHLY and FYNNEI. The V end lost 7 bases, the J end lost 5 bases, and 20 bases lay between the germline ends. CDR3 length: 15 residues. DNA for the CDR3: TGTGCCAGCACCAATCGACAGGCATTCTCTTATGGCTACACCTTC. Its protein product is CASTNRQAFSYGYTF.

V is TRBV6-5 and J is TRBJ1-5; weak D call: TRBD1 (6 bases). The germline gives CDR1 MNHEY, CDR2 SVGAGI. The V end lost 0 bases, the J end lost 3 bases, and 9 bases lay between the germline ends. The CDR3 has 15 residues. CDR3: CASSYSGQINQPQHF. CDR3 sequence (DNA): TGTGCCAGCAGTTACTCTGGACAGATCAATCAGCCCCAGCATTTT.

The chain couples TRBV27 to TRBJ2-7, with D uncertain. Germline V gene lookup returns CDR1 MNHEY and CDR2 SMNVEV (reference sequence). V was cut by 2 bases and J by 6 bases, with 14 bases left in between. The CDR3 covers 14 residues. The CDR3 is CASSLSPGRGEQYF. CDR3 DNA sequence: TGTGCCAGCAGTTTAAGCCCGGGTAGAGGCGAGCAGTACTTC.

The chain has TRBV19 and TRBJ2-7; 7 nucleotides agree with TRBD1. The CDR3 consists of 14 residues. J lost 6 bases, V lost 5 bases, and 10 bases had no gene match. Germline CDR1 is LNHDA and CDR2 is SQIVND (reference sequence). The CDR3 here is CASSVRQGRFEQYF. The CDR3 DNA sequence: TGTGCCAGTAGTGTCCGACAGGGAAGGTTCGAGCAGTACTTC.

The V call is TRBV4-1, the J call TRBJ2-7; 10 bases agree with TRBD1. Trimming at V came to 8 bases and at J to 2 bases, leaving 9 bases not matched to a gene. CDR3 length: 15 residues. CDR1 MGHRA and CDR2 YSYEKL come from the germline V gene. The CDR3 coding sequence is TGCGCCAGCTCTCCCGGACAGGGGGTAACCTACGAGCAGTACTTC. Residues: CASSPGQGVTYEQYF.

This clone was seen a few times. V and J are TRBV28 and TRBJ1-2; 7 bases are shared with TRBD1. This CDR3 region has 11 residues. Germline-derived CDR1 and CDR2 are MDHEN and SYDVKM. J gave up 6 bases and V 7 bases, and 2 bases lay outside the gene matches. CDR3 DNA: TGTGCCAGCACCGGGACAGATGGCTACACCTTC. Residues: CASTGTDGYTF.

This clone was recorded a few times. The CDR3 protein is CASSSPRGDMNTEAFF. The CDR3 nucleotides read TGTGCCAGCAGTTCCCCACGGGGGGACATGAACACTGAAGCTTTCTTT. V usage is TRBV6-5 and J usage is TRBJ1-1; D is possibly TRBD1 (6 bases). This CDR3 has 16 residues. V was cut by 4 bases and J by 0 bases, with 15 bases left in between. In germline, CDR1 is MNHEY, CDR2 SVGAGI.

V and J are TRBV28 and TRBJ1-5; D is undetermined. Trimming shortened V by 8 bases and J by 5 bases, and 16 bases separated the two germline ends. CDR3 length: 14 residues. Germline CDR1 MDHEN, CDR2 SYDVKM. CDR3 amino acids: CASGYQATHQPQHF. DNA for the CDR3: TGTGCCAGCGGGTATCAGGCGACCCATCAGCCCCAGCATTTT.

The rearrangement uses TRBV28 and TRBJ1-2; 11 nucleotides align to TRBD1. CDR1 is MDHEN, CDR2 SYDVKM, per germline. The V gene end was trimmed by 6 bases and the J gene end by 6 bases; junction bases not matched to a gene: 12. This CDR3 is 16 amino acids long. Here the CDR3 DNA reads TGTGCCAGCAGAGCTCAAGGACAGGGGGCTTCGGATGGCTACACCTTC. Residues: CASRAQGQGASDGYTF.